The rows below give T cell receptor beta chains drawn from one sample of a study of T cells in Graves' hyperthyroidism and ophthalmopathy. TCRdb passed the multiplex PCR reads through MiXCR, listing each CDR3 protein once. The data contain about half a million distinct CDR3 sequences, about 16% of them singletons. The source material was blood. The receptors originated from a woman aged 25-40 years with Graves' ophthalmopathy. Both conserved end residues are part of each CDR3. D genes are given only for firm matches. Only some rows state a clone size, as once, few, many or a class for expanded clones.

D gene: TRBD2
V gene: TRBV7-2
J gene: TRBJ2-5
clone size: many
CDR3 DNA: TGTGCCAGCAGCCTCCGGACTAGCGGAGGGGAGACCCAGTACTTC
CDR3 protein: CASSLRTSGGETQYF

D gene: TRBD1
V gene: TRBV12-3/TRBV12-4
J gene: TRBJ2-5
clone size: many
CDR3 DNA: TGTGCCAGCAGGCAGGACAGGGGGTACCAAGAGACCCAGTACTTC
CDR3 protein: CASRQDRGYQETQYF

D gene: TRBD1
V gene: TRBV6-2/TRBV6-3
J gene: TRBJ2-6
clone size: few
CDR3 DNA: TGTGCCAGCAGTTTCGGGACAGGGGGCGCCTCCGGTGGGGCCAACGTCCTGACTTTC
CDR3 protein: CASSFGTGGASGGANVLTF

D gene: .
V gene: TRBV29-1
J gene: TRBJ2-1
clone size: .
CDR3 DNA: TGCAGCGTGGGGGGACGGGAAAACTACAATGAGCAGTTCTTC
CDR3 protein: CSVGGRENYNEQFF

D gene: TRBD1
V gene: TRBV2
J gene: TRBJ2-3
clone size: many
CDR3 DNA: TGTGCCAGCAGCAGCCGACAGGGTAGCACAGATACGCAGTATTTT
CDR3 protein: CASSSRQGSTDTQYF

D gene: TRBD2
V gene: TRBV28
J gene: TRBJ2-7
clone size: many
CDR3 DNA: TGTGCCAGTACTCCTAGCGGGAGCTCCTACGAGCAGTACTTC
CDR3 protein: CASTPSGSSYEQYF

D gene: .
V gene: TRBV20-1
J gene: TRBJ2-7
clone size: .
CDR3 DNA: TGCAGTGCTCTGCGGGACTCATACGAGCAGTACTTC
CDR3 protein: CSALRDSYEQYF

D gene: TRBD1
V gene: TRBV10-3
J gene: TRBJ2-2
clone size: few
CDR3 DNA: TGTGCCATCAGTGACTCCCGGGACAGGGTGACCGGGGAGCTGTTTTTT
CDR3 protein: CAISDSRDRVTGELFF

D gene: .
V gene: TRBV27
J gene: TRBJ2-3
clone size: many
CDR3 DNA: TGTGCCAGCAGTCCCCATGGCAGGGAGGACACAGATACGCAGTATTTT
CDR3 protein: CASSPHGREDTDTQYF

D gene: TRBD1
V gene: TRBV15
J gene: TRBJ2-1
clone size: .
CDR3 DNA: TGTGCCACCAGCAGAGATTTTGGACAGGTTATTTACAATGAGCAGTTCTTC
CDR3 protein: CATSRDFGQVIYNEQFF

D gene: TRBD1
V gene: TRBV10-3
J gene: TRBJ1-1
clone size: .
CDR3 DNA: TGTGCCAGCATGGACAGGATGAACATGAACACTGAAGCTTTCTTT
CDR3 protein: CASMDRMNMNTEAFF

D gene: .
V gene: TRBV6-1
J gene: TRBJ2-3
clone size: many
CDR3 DNA: TGTGCCAGCAGTGAAGTTCAGGCGCGCACAGATACGCAGTATTTT
CDR3 protein: CASSEVQARTDTQYF

D gene: TRBD1
V gene: TRBV28
J gene: TRBJ1-1
clone size: many
CDR3 DNA: TGTGCCAGCACCCTAGGGACAGGCATCACTGAAGCTTTCTTT
CDR3 protein: CASTLGTGITEAFF

D gene: .
V gene: TRBV6-1
J gene: TRBJ1-1
clone size: many
CDR3 DNA: TGTGCCAGCAGTGGGAAGGCAGCCAGTATGAACACTGAAGCTTTCTTT
CDR3 protein: CASSGKAASMNTEAFF

D gene: .
V gene: TRBV7-9
J gene: TRBJ2-2
clone size: many
CDR3 DNA: TGTGCCAGCAGCCAAATACTTGGGACCGGGGAGCTGTTTTTT
CDR3 protein: CASSQILGTGELFF

D gene: TRBD2
V gene: TRBV7-2
J gene: TRBJ2-7
clone size: many
CDR3 DNA: TGTGCCAGCAGCTCGTACGGGGGGTCCTACGAGCAGTACTTC
CDR3 protein: CASSSYGGSYEQYF

D gene: TRBD2
V gene: TRBV6-2/TRBV6-3
J gene: TRBJ2-1
clone size: many
CDR3 DNA: TGTGCCAGCAGTCCCACGAGAGGGAGGGCCAATGAGCAGTTCTTC
CDR3 protein: CASSPTRGRANEQFF

D gene: TRBD2
V gene: TRBV7-2
J gene: TRBJ2-4
clone size: many
CDR3 DNA: TGTGCCAGCAGCCGGGACGGGGGGGGGGGCATTCAGTACTTC
CDR3 protein: CASSRDGGGGIQYF

D gene: TRBD1
V gene: TRBV12-3/TRBV12-4
J gene: TRBJ1-2
clone size: many
CDR3 DNA: TGTGCCAGCGTGCCCTTTGGACAGGGGTTTCACGGCTACACCTTC
CDR3 protein: CASVPFGQGFHGYTF

D gene: .
V gene: TRBV7-3
J gene: TRBJ2-3
clone size: .
CDR3 DNA: TGTGCCAGCAGCCCCCGACTAAGAACAGATACGCAGTATTTT
CDR3 protein: CASSPRLRTDTQYF

D gene: .
V gene: TRBV29-1
J gene: TRBJ1-1
clone size: few
CDR3 DNA: TGCAGCGAAACCGCCGGGGGATCAGGGAGGAACACTGAAGCTTTCTTT
CDR3 protein: CSETAGGSGRNTEAFF

D gene: .
V gene: TRBV4-1
J gene: TRBJ2-7
clone size: .
CDR3 DNA: TGCGCCAGCAGCCAAATAGGGGGACTGAGTGGGGAGCAGTACTTC
CDR3 protein: CASSQIGGLSGEQYF

D gene: TRBD1
V gene: TRBV12-3/TRBV12-4
J gene: TRBJ1-1
clone size: few
CDR3 DNA: TGTGCCAGCAGGGTCAGGGGGCTGTCGAACACTGAAGCTTTCTTT
CDR3 protein: CASRVRGLSNTEAFF

D gene: .
V gene: TRBV7-2
J gene: TRBJ2-1
clone size: many
CDR3 DNA: TGTGCCAGCAGCGTAACCGGGACTGACTACAATGAGCAGTTCTTC
CDR3 protein: CASSVTGTDYNEQFF

D gene: .
V gene: TRBV7-2
J gene: TRBJ1-5
clone size: many
CDR3 DNA: TGTGCCAGCAGCCCTCAACCGGGGTACAAAACGCTCAATCAGCCCCAGCATTTT
CDR3 protein: CASSPQPGYKTLNQPQHF

D gene: .
V gene: TRBV2
J gene: TRBJ2-7
clone size: many
CDR3 DNA: TGTGCCAGCAGTCGCGACGAGGGTTCCCACGAGCAGTACTTC
CDR3 protein: CASSRDEGSHEQYF

D gene: .
V gene: TRBV12-3/TRBV12-4
J gene: TRBJ1-2
clone size: few
CDR3 DNA: TGTGCCAGCAGTTCCCGGGACCGATACTATGGCTACACCTTC
CDR3 protein: CASSSRDRYYGYTF

D gene: .
V gene: TRBV6-1
J gene: TRBJ1-1
clone size: many
CDR3 DNA: TGTGCCAGCAGCCAAAGGGGGACGTTAATGAACACTGAAGCTTTCTTT
CDR3 protein: CASSQRGTLMNTEAFF

D gene: .
V gene: TRBV7-2
J gene: TRBJ2-7
clone size: many
CDR3 DNA: TGTGCCAGCAGCTTAGGCGCGGGATCCTACGAGCAGTACTTC
CDR3 protein: CASSLGAGSYEQYF

D gene: .
V gene: TRBV7-8
J gene: TRBJ2-5
clone size: many
CDR3 DNA: TGTGCCAGCAGCGCCACAGGGAGGGAGACCCAGTACTTC
CDR3 protein: CASSATGRETQYF

D gene: .
V gene: TRBV7-2
J gene: TRBJ2-1
clone size: .
CDR3 DNA: TGTGCCAGCAGCCCAACGACAGGAGGGGAGCAGTTCTTC
CDR3 protein: CASSPTTGGEQFF

D gene: .
V gene: TRBV29-1
J gene: TRBJ1-5
clone size: .
CDR3 DNA: TGCAGCGTTACCTACAGCAGACTCAATCAGCCCCAGCATTTT
CDR3 protein: CSVTYSRLNQPQHF

D gene: .
V gene: TRBV27
J gene: TRBJ2-2
clone size: few
CDR3 DNA: TGTGCCAGCAGTTTAATCTTAGACGCCGGGGAGCTGTTTTTT
CDR3 protein: CASSLILDAGELFF

D gene: .
V gene: TRBV30
J gene: TRBJ1-6
clone size: .
CDR3 DNA: TGTGCCTGGAGTGCAGAGGGGTATAATTCACCCCTCCACTTT
CDR3 protein: CAWSAEGYNSPLHF

D gene: .
V gene: TRBV6-5
J gene: TRBJ2-7
clone size: .
CDR3 DNA: TGTGCCAGCAGTTACTCTAGGGGATCCACCCCCAATGAGCAGTACTTC
CDR3 protein: CASSYSRGSTPNEQYF

D gene: .
V gene: TRBV29-1
J gene: TRBJ2-1
clone size: few
CDR3 DNA: TGCAGCGTTGAATCTGGACTTACCGTCAATGAGCAGTTCTTC
CDR3 protein: CSVESGLTVNEQFF

D gene: TRBD1
V gene: TRBV20-1
J gene: TRBJ2-5
clone size: many
CDR3 DNA: TGCAGTGCGGACCCGGGACAGGGATTGGAGACCCAGTACTTC
CDR3 protein: CSADPGQGLETQYF

D gene: .
V gene: TRBV20-1
J gene: TRBJ2-7
clone size: many
CDR3 DNA: TGCAGTGCTAGAGGGTTCTACGAGCAGTACTTC
CDR3 protein: CSARGFYEQYF

D gene: TRBD1
V gene: TRBV12-3/TRBV12-4
J gene: TRBJ1-2
clone size: .
CDR3 DNA: TGTGCCAGCAGTAAGGACAGGGGCTATGGCTACACCTTC
CDR3 protein: CASSKDRGYGYTF

D gene: .
V gene: TRBV30
J gene: TRBJ2-4
clone size: many
CDR3 DNA: TGTGCCTGGAGGCCGAGTAGGAACATTCAGTACTTC
CDR3 protein: CAWRPSRNIQYF

D gene: .
V gene: TRBV7-7
J gene: TRBJ2-1
clone size: many
CDR3 DNA: TGTGCCAGCAGCTTAGCGCCTGAATACAATGAGCAGTTCTTC
CDR3 protein: CASSLAPEYNEQFF

D gene: .
V gene: TRBV6-2/TRBV6-3
J gene: TRBJ1-1
clone size: .
CDR3 DNA: TGTGCCAGCAGTTTCCCGGTGGCGGAGAACACTGAAGCTTTCTTT
CDR3 protein: CASSFPVAENTEAFF

D gene: .
V gene: TRBV10-3
J gene: TRBJ2-3
clone size: .
CDR3 DNA: TGTGCCACCGGGACACCCAAAAAGCCTAGCACAGATACGCAGTATTTT
CDR3 protein: CATGTPKKPSTDTQYF

D gene: .
V gene: TRBV6-1
J gene: TRBJ2-7
clone size: many
CDR3 DNA: TGTGCCAGCCCCAGGACACACTACGAGCAGTACTTC
CDR3 protein: CASPRTHYEQYF

D gene: TRBD1
V gene: TRBV3-1
J gene: TRBJ1-4
clone size: many
CDR3 DNA: TGTGCCAGCAGCCAGCAGGGGGTAGCGGGTGAAAAACTGTTTTTT
CDR3 protein: CASSQQGVAGEKLFF

D gene: .
V gene: TRBV27
J gene: TRBJ2-7
clone size: few
CDR3 DNA: TGTGCCAGCAGTCCGGGAGAGGGGCTCTACGAGCAGTACTTC
CDR3 protein: CASSPGEGLYEQYF

D gene: .
V gene: TRBV20-1
J gene: TRBJ1-5
clone size: many
CDR3 DNA: TGCAGTGCTAGAGCCCTTAGGTCAGGCAGACTAGGAAGCAATCAGCCCCAGCATTTT
CDR3 protein: CSARALRSGRLGSNQPQHF

D gene: TRBD2
V gene: TRBV5-1
J gene: TRBJ2-2
clone size: many
CDR3 DNA: TGCGCCAGCAGCTTGACTAGCGGGAAAATGGTCGGGGAGCTGTTTTTT
CDR3 protein: CASSLTSGKMVGELFF

D gene: .
V gene: TRBV24-1
J gene: TRBJ2-2
clone size: .
CDR3 DNA: TGTGCCACCAGTGAGGCCAGGGCTGACGGGGGAAACGGGGAGCTGTTTTTT
CDR3 protein: CATSEARADGGNGELFF

D gene: .
V gene: TRBV6-1
J gene: TRBJ2-3
clone size: once
CDR3 DNA: TGTGCCAGCAGCCCTCAGGGACGGGGAACAGATACGCAGTATTTT
CDR3 protein: CASSPQGRGTDTQYF

D gene: .
V gene: TRBV24-1
J gene: TRBJ1-5
clone size: many
CDR3 DNA: TGTGCCACCAGTGATCCTAATAGCAATCAGCCCCAGCATTTT
CDR3 protein: CATSDPNSNQPQHF

D gene: .
V gene: TRBV10-3
J gene: TRBJ2-7
clone size: few
CDR3 DNA: TGTGCCATCCTGGTTAAGAGGACTGAGCAGTACTTC
CDR3 protein: CAILVKRTEQYF

D gene: .
V gene: TRBV28
J gene: TRBJ2-7
clone size: .
CDR3 DNA: TGTGCCAGCAGTTTACTCGCGGGAATATCACAGGGATCCCTCGAGCAGTACTTC
CDR3 protein: CASSLLAGISQGSLEQYF